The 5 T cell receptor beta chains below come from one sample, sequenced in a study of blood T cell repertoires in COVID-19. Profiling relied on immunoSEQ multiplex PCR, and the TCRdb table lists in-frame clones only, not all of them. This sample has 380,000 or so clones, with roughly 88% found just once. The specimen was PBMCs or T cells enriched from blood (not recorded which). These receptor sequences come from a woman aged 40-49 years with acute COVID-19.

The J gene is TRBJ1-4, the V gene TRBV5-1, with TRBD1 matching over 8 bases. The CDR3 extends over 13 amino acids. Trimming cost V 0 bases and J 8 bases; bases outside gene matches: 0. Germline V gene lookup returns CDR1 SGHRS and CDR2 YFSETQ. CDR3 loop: CASSLGTGEKLFF. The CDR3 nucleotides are TGCGCCAGCAGCTTGGGGACAGGGGAAAAACTGTTTTTT.

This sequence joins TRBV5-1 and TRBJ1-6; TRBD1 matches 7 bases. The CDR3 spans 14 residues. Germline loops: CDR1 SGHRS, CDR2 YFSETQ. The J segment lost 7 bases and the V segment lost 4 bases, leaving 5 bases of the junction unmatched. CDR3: CASSQGQTNSPLHF. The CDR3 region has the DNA TGCGCCAGCAGCCAGGGACAGACAAATTCACCCCTCCACTTT.

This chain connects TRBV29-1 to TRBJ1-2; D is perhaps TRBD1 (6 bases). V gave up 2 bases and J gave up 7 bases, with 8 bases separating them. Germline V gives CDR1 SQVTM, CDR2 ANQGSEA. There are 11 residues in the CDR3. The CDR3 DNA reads TGCAGCGTTGAAAGGGGGTTTGGCTACACCTTC. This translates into CSVERGFGYTF.

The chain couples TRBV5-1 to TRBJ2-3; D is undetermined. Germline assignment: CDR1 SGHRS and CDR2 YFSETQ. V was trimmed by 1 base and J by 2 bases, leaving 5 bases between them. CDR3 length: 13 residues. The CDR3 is CASSLSTTDTQYF. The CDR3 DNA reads TGCGCCAGCAGCTTGTCTACCACAGATACGCAGTATTTT.

The CDR3: CASSKPGTYGYTF. Written as DNA, the CDR3 is TGTGCCAGCAGCAAACCGGGAACTTATGGCTACACCTTC. The chain has TRBV6-5 and TRBJ1-2; D not resolved. Per the germline V gene, CDR1 is MNHEY and CDR2 is SVGAGI. The CDR3 has 13 amino acids. The ends were cut back, 6 bases at V and 5 bases at J, with 13 bases in the middle.